The sequence of this T cell receptor beta chain was determined in a study of blood T cell repertoires in COVID-19. Trimming took 1 base from V and 7 from J, leaving 7 bases between them. Germline V lookup: CDR1 SEHNR, CDR2 FQNEAQ (reference sequence). This CDR3 comprises 12 residues. Source study methods: Nucleated cell number was recorded as an estimate derived from reference gene primer amplification. Assay: immunoSEQ multiplex PCR; the TCRdb copy retains only in-frame clones and omits some. D and trimming come from the DNA, and the V and J calls and clone size come from that table. Here the sample spans around 120,000 clones, 88% being singletons.

The V call is TRBV7-9, the J call TRBJ1-1; tentatively, D is TRBD1 (5 bases). The receptor's source is a woman between 45 and 65 years old with active or convalescent COVID-19. Sequenced material: peripheral blood. The DNA for the CDR3 is TGTGCCAGCAGCTTAGGACAGCTTGAAGCTTTCTTT. Protein product: CASSLGQLEAFF. The full variable domain, its missing parts supplied by reference TRBV7-9 and TRBJ1-1, is DTGVSQNPRHKITKRGQNVTFRCDPISEHNRLYWYRQTLGQGPEFLTYFQNEAQLEKSRLLSDRFSAERPKGSFSTLEIQRTEQGDSAMYLCASSLGQLEAFFGQGTRLTVV.